Following are 18 T cell receptor beta chains from one sample sequenced in a study of cytomegalovirus exposure and HLA in healthy donors. Both 60 Vbeta primers and 13 Jbeta primers went into the PCR. Repertoires were generated with immunoSEQ multiplex PCR, while TCRdb's copy carries only in-frame clones and drops some. Altogether 160,000 or so clones are present, less than 90% being singletons, with the ten largest covering about 6.3%. Source material: PBMCs. The source is a male donor in good health and CMV-seropositive.

The V gene is TRBV7-9, the J gene TRBJ1-1, with no clear D. The CDR3 has 15 amino acids. Trimming took 2 bases from V and 1 from J, leaving 11 bases between them. In germline, CDR1 is SEHNR, CDR2 FQNEAQ (reference sequence). The CDR3 here is CASSLNSLGNTEAFF. CDR3 nucleotide sequence: TGTGCCAGCAGCTTAAATTCTCTCGGGAACACTGAAGCTTTCTTT.

The chain couples TRBV6-4 to TRBJ1-1; no firm D call. The CDR3 sequence is 13 residues long. The V gene's germline CDR1 is MRHNA and CDR2 SNTAGT. Deletions cut 5 bases from V and 0 bases from J, with 7 bases between. CDR3 region: CASSRELNTEAFF. The CDR3 DNA is TGTGCCAGCAGTCGGGAGTTGAACACTGAAGCTTTCTTT.

This clone was counted a single time. This chain joins TRBV5-1 and TRBJ2-7, with D tentatively TRBD2 (5 bases). Germline V gene data show CDR1 as SGHRS and CDR2 as YFSETQ. The germline V and J ends were trimmed by 0 bases and 2 bases, with 12 bases remaining between them. The CDR3 has 15 amino acids. The CDR3 coding sequence is TGCGCCAGCAGCTTGGGGGCGACTACTACCTACGAGCAGTACTTC. It codes for CASSLGATTTYEQYF.

The chain has TRBV6-5 and TRBJ2-1; TRBD1 is a possible D gene (6 bases). The length of the CDR3 is 15 residues. The V gene lost 5 bases and the J gene lost 4 bases, with 15 bases spanning the gap. Germline V gene sequence: CDR1 MNHEY, CDR2 SVGAGI. CDR3 region: CASSLTTTGYNEQFF. Here the CDR3 DNA reads TGTGCCAGCAGTCTGACGACAACAGGGTACAATGAGCAGTTCTTC.

The gene calls are TRBV11-2 and TRBJ2-1, with TRBD2 matching 11 bases. Germline values: CDR1 SGHAT, CDR2 FQNNGV. This CDR3 has 16 amino acids. V was clipped by 8 bases and J by 5 bases; unmatched bases: 11. CDR3 DNA sequence: TGTGCCAGCGACTCCTTGGGGACTAGCGGTAACAATGAGCAGTTCTTC. Its translation: CASDSLGTSGNNEQFF.

CDR3 protein: CASSPGTNTEAFF. In DNA form, the CDR3 reads TGTGCCAGCAGCCCCGGTACGAACACTGAAGCTTTCTTT. The chain uses TRBV5-4 and TRBJ1-1; the D is unclear. The V gene lost 4 bases and the J gene lost 1 base, with 8 bases spanning the gap. This CDR3 is 13 amino acids long. Germline CDR1 is SGHNT and CDR2 is YYREEE (reference sequence).

This chain joins TRBV27 and TRBJ2-7; D is unresolved. The CDR3 has 12 amino acids. V was shortened by 5 bases and J by 0 bases, with 5 bases between the two germline ends. The germline CDR1 and CDR2 sequences are MNHEY and SMNVEV (reference sequence). CDR3 region: CASSTSSYEQYF. Written as DNA, the CDR3 is TGTGCCAGCAGTACCAGCTCCTACGAGCAGTACTTC.

This chain connects TRBV2 to TRBJ2-2, with D unclear. This CDR3 spans 14 amino acids. Trimming cost V 5 bases and J 6 bases, with 13 bases left between them. Looked up from germline, CDR1 is SNHLY and CDR2 is FYNNEI. As DNA, the CDR3 is TGTGCCAGCAGTCCCCCATCGGTAGCCGGGGAGCTGTTTTTT. Protein: CASSPPSVAGELFF.

This sequence joins TRBV7-8 and TRBJ2-3, with a weak D call TRBD1 (5 bases). V lost 1 base and J 4 bases, leaving 9 bases between the germline ends. This CDR3 region has 14 residues. In germline, CDR1 is SGHVS, CDR2 FQNEAQ. The CDR3 DNA is TGTGCCAGCAGCTTAGGACAGCGCGCAGATACGCAGTATTTT. It is translated as CASSLGQRADTQYF.

This clone was detected only once. V usage is TRBV4-3 and J usage is TRBJ2-2; weak D call: TRBD2 (5 bases). V lost 1 base and J 7 bases, leaving 10 bases between the germline ends. From germline, CDR1 is LGHNA and CDR2 YSLEER. The CDR3 has 14 residues. Here the CDR3 reads CASSQGERSGELFF. The CDR3, as DNA: TGCGCCAGCAGCCAAGGGGAGCGAAGCGGGGAGCTGTTTTTT.

The genes are TRBV7-2 and TRBJ2-7; 7 bases are shared with TRBD2. The CDR3 is made up of 14 amino acids. The germline CDR1 and CDR2 sequences are SGHTA and FQGNSA. Germline trimming cut 1 base from V and 7 bases from J; bases unmatched to any gene: 7. CDR3 nucleotide sequence: TGTGCCAGCAGCTTAGGGGGGGGTTCTAGGGAGCAGTACTTC. Protein sequence: CASSLGGGSREQYF.

CDR3 loop: CASSQEGQGSEAFF. CDR3 nucleotides: TGCGCCAGCAGCCAAGAGGGACAGGGCAGCGAAGCTTTCTTT. The chain recombines TRBV4-1 with TRBJ1-1, with TRBD1 matching over 9 bases. Looked up from germline, CDR1 is MGHRA and CDR2 is YSYEKL. Germline trimming cut 0 bases from V and 8 bases from J; bases unmatched to any gene: 4. The CDR3 contains 14 residues.

This clone was seen only a few times. The genes are TRBV9 and TRBJ1-4; 9 positions agree with TRBD1. Germline CDR1 SGDLS, CDR2 YYNGEE. The V segment lost 5 bases and the J segment 5 bases; nucleotides outside the gene matches: 1. CDR3 length equals 13 residues. CDR3 coding DNA: TGTGCCAGCAGTGGGACAGGGAATGAAAAACTGTTTTTT. Translation gives CASSGTGNEKLFF.

CDR3 nucleotide sequence: TGTGCCAGCAGCTTGGCGGCGGGAGGTAGCGAGCAGTACTTC. This encodes CASSLAAGGSEQYF. The V call is TRBV5-4, the J call TRBJ2-7; 8 bases map to TRBD2. Trimming at V came to 0 bases and at J to 6 bases, leaving 5 bases not matched to a gene. Germline V gene data show CDR1 as SGHNT and CDR2 as YYREEE (reference sequence). CDR3 length equals 14 residues.

The rearrangement joins TRBV27 to TRBJ2-4; TRBD2 is a possible D gene (6 bases). Trimming cost V 5 bases and J 8 bases, with 13 bases left between them. CDR3 length equals 13 residues. CDR1 MNHEY and CDR2 SMNVEV come from the germline V gene (reference sequence). The DNA of the CDR3 is TGTGCCAGCAGTGACTCCGGGGGAGACATTCAGTACTTC. Its translation: CASSDSGGDIQYF.

The chain couples TRBV19 to TRBJ2-5; TRBD1 matches at 7 bases. The CDR3 length is 16 residues. Germline V CDR1 and CDR2: LNHDA, SQIVND (reference sequence). With V trimmed by 5 bases and J by 1 base, 10 bases remained unmatched. The CDR3 loop is CASSATGVEAQETQYF. The CDR3 bases are TGTGCCAGTAGTGCTACAGGGGTGGAGGCCCAAGAGACCCAGTACTTC.

This chain joins TRBV28 and TRBJ2-7; weak D call: TRBD2 (6 bases). The CDR3 has 15 amino acids. Germline CDR1 MDHEN, CDR2 SYDVKM. V lost 3 bases to trimming and J lost 5 bases, with 17 bases between them. Here the CDR3 DNA reads TGTGCCAGCAGTTTGCCCACGGGACTTACCCACGAGCAGTACTTC. Protein: CASSLPTGLTHEQYF.

J is TRBJ2-1 and V is TRBV9, with 7 positions matching TRBD1. The CDR3 covers 16 residues. Germline V CDR1 and CDR2: SGDLS, YYNGEE. Trimming removed 4 bases from V and 4 bases from J; junction bases left unmatched: 11. The chain's CDR3 is CASSRGQAISYNEQFF. CDR3 DNA sequence: TGTGCCAGCAGCAGAGGACAGGCTATTTCATACAATGAGCAGTTCTTC.